This T cell receptor beta chain stems from a study of monozygotic twins with inflammatory bowel disease. Comment on this clonotype: Its specificity is unknown.

Study-wide results and caveats: Differing T cell subtypes remained indistinguishable.

TCRdb reprocessed the 5' RACE reads and reports one entry per CDR3 protein, with no DNA. The table lists a few hundred thousand distinct CDR3 sequences, with just over 2.5% in the top ten. Sequenced input: blood. The sequence came from a human donor with ulcerative colitis or Crohn's disease, or a healthy co-twin of an affected twin (not recorded which).

CDR3 sequence reads: CASSLGGGGTEAFF. The gene calls are TRBV5-6 and TRBJ1-1; the TCRdb D gene call, TRBD1, has no DNA to confirm it. The CDR3 length is 14 residues. Per the germline V gene, CDR1 is SGHDT and CDR2 is YYEEEE.